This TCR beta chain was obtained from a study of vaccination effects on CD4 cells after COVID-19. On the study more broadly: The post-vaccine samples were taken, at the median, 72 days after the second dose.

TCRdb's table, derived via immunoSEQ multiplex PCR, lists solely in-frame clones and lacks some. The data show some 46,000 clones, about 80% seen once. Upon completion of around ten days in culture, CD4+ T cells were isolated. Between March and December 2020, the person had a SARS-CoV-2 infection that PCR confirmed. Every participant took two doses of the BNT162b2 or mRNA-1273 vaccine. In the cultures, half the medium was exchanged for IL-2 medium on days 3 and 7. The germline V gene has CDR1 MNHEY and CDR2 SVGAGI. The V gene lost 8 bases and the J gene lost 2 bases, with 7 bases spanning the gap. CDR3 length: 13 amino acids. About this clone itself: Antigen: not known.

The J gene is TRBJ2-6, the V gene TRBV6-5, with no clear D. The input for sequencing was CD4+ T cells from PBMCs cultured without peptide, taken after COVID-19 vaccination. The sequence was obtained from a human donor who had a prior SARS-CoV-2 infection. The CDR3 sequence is CASLYPGANVLTF. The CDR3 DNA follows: TGTGCCAGCCTATATCCTGGGGCCAACGTCCTGACTTTC.